This T cell receptor beta chain was profiled in a study of T cell clusters in autoimmune cytopenias. Study conclusions and caveats: TRB repertoire shifts in secondary cytopenia and chronic lymphocytic leukemia mostly reflected lymphoma, not autoimmunity. Comparing secondary cytopenia with chronic lymphocytic leukemia showed no cluster-lack signature, apparently masked by lymphoma repertoire.

Each sample's input was approximately 270 ng genomic DNA, 30,000 to 45,000 genome equivalents. This clonotype is classed as medium-sized by frequency. Its antigen is currently unknown. Multiplex touch-down PCR amplified TRB using TRB-A and TRB-B pools in one tube. Each CDR3 protein gets one entry in TCRdb, which reprocessed the multiplex PCR reads and gives no DNA. The table gives over 7,500 distinct CDR3 sequences; the top ten clones make up roughly 5.4% of it. The sequence was collected from a human donor with an autoimmune cytopenia or autoimmune hepatitis (not recorded which). Sequencing input: peripheral blood.

CDR3 sequence reads: CASSLQGAQSYEQYF. V gene TRBV27 combines with J gene TRBJ2-7; the TRBD1 assignment by TCRdb is unverifiable without DNA. This CDR3 is built from 15 residues. Looked up from germline, CDR1 is MNHEY and CDR2 is SMNVEV (reference sequence).